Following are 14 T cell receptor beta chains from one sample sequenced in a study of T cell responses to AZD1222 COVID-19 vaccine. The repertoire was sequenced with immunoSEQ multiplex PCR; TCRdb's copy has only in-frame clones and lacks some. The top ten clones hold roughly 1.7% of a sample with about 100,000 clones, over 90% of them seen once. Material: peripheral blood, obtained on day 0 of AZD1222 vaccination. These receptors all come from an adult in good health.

For the CDR3, the DNA is TGTGCCTGGAGTCGGGACAGGGAGGAGGGGCAGCCCCAGCATTTT. Translated: CAWSRDREEGQPQHF. The rearrangement links TRBV30 to TRBJ1-5; 9 bases are a match to TRBD1. CDR3 length: 15 amino acids. Losses at the gene ends were 2 bases for V and 7 bases for J; bases not matched to a gene: 9. The germline CDR1 and CDR2 sequences are GTSNPN and SVGIG (reference sequence).

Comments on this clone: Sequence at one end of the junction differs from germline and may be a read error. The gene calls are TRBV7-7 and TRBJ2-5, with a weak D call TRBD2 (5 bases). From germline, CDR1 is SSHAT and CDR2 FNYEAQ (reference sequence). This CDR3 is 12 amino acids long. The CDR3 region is CASSSGGLAQYF. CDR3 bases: TGTGCTAGCAGCTCCGGCGGGTTGGCCCAGTACTTC.

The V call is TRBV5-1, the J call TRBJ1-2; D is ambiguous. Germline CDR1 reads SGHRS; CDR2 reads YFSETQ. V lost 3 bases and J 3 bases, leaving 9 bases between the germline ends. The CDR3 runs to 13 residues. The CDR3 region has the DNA TGCGCCAGCAGCTGGGGAGAAGACTATGGCTACACCTTC. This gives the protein CASSWGEDYGYTF.

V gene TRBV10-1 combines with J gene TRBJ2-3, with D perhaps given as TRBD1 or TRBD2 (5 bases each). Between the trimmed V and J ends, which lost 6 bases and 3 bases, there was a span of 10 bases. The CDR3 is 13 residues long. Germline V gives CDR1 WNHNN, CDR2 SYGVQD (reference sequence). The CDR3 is CASRRDLTDTQYF. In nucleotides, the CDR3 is TGCGCCAGCAGGAGGGACCTTACAGATACGCAGTATTTT.

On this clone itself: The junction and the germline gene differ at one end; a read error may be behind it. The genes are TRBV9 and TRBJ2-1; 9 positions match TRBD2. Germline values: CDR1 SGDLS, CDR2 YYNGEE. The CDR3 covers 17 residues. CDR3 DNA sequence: TGTGCCAGCAGCCACAATAAAGGGACTAGCTCCTCCAATGAGCAGTTCTTC. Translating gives CASSHNKGTSSSNEQFF.

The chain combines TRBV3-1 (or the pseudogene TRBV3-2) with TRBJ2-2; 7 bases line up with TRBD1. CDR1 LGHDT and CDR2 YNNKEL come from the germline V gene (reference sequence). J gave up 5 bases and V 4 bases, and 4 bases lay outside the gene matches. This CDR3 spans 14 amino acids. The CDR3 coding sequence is TGTGCCAGCAGCCTAGGGGGCCGGACCGGGGAGCTGTTTTTT. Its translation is CASSLGGRTGELFF.

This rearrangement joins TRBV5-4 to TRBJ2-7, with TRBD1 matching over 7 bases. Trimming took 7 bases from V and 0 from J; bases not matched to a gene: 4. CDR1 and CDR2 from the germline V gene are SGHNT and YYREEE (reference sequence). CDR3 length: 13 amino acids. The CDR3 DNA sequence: TGTGCCAGCGGCAGGGGGTCCTCCTACGAGCAGTACTTC. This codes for CASGRGSSYEQYF.

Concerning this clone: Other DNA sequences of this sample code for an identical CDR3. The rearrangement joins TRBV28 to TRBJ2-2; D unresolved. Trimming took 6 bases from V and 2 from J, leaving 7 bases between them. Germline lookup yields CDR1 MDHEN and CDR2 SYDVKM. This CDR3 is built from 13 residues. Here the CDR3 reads CASSLGNTGELFF. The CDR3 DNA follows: TGTGCCAGCAGCCTAGGAAACACCGGGGAGCTGTTTTTT.

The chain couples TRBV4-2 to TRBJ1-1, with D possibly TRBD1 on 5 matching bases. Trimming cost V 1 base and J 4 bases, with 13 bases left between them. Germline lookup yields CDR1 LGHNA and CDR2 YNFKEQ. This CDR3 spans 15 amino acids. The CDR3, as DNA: TGTGCCAGCAGCCAAGGTGGGGGTCCCGGCACTGAAGCTTTCTTT. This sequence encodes CASSQGGGPGTEAFF.

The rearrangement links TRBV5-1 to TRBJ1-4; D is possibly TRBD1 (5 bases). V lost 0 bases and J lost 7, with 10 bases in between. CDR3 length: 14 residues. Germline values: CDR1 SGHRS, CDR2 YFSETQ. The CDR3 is CASSLDPGGEKLFF. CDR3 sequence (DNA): TGCGCCAGCAGCTTGGATCCCGGGGGTGAAAAACTGTTTTTT.

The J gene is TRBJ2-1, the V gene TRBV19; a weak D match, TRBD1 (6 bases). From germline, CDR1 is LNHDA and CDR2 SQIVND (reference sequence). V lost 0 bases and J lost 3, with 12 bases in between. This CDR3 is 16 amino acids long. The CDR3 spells CASSIDFTRGYNEQFF. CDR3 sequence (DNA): TGTGCCAGTAGTATAGATTTTACCAGGGGCTACAATGAGCAGTTCTTC.

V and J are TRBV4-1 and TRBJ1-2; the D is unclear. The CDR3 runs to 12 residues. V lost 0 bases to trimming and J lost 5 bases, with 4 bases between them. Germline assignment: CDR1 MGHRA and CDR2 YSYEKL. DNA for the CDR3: TGCGCCAGCAGCCAAGATTGGTATGGCTACACCTTC. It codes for CASSQDWYGYTF.

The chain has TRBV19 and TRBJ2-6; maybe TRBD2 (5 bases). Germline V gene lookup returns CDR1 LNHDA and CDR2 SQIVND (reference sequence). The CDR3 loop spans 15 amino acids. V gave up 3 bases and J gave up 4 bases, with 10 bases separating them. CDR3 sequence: CASSMRVAGANVLTF. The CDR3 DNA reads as TGTGCCAGTAGTATGAGGGTCGCCGGGGCCAACGTCCTGACTTTC.

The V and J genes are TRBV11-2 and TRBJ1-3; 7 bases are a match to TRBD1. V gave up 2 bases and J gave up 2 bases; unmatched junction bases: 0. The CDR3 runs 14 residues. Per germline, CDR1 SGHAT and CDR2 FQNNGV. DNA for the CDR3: TGTGCCAGCAGCTTAACAGGGGCTGGAAACACCATATATTTT. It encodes CASSLTGAGNTIYF.